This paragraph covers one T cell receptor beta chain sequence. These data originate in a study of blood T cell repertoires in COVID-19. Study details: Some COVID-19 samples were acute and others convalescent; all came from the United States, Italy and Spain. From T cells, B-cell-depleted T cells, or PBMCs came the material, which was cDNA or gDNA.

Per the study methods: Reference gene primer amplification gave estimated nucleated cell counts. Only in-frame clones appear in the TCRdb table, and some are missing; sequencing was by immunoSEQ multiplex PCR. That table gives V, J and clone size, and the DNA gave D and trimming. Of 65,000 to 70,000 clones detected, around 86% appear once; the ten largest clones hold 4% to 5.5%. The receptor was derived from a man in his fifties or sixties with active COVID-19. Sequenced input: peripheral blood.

The CDR3 sequence: CASSQQGMTGRAPAKNIQYF. The CDR3 nucleotides read TGCGCCAGCAGTCAACAGGGTATGACCGGGAGGGCCCCGGCCAAAAACATTCAGTACTTC. The chain joins TRBV23-1 to TRBJ2-4; 8 bases line up with TRBD2. TRBV23-1 is noted as an ORF with a role that remains uncertain. CDR3 size: 20 residues. V was pared by 2 bases and J by 1 base, with 16 bases of the junction left unmatched.